This T cell receptor beta chain emerged from a study of OX40 agonist ivuxolimab in advanced cancers. This table comes from immunoSEQ multiplex PCR, and its TCRdb copy is limited to in-frame clones, with some not included. The sample has 20,000 to 25,000 clones, around 76% seen once. The investigators sampled blood at baseline, at cycle 4 day 1, and at cycle 7 day 1. Study observations and caveats: The 0.1-3.0 mg/kg partial responders had among the lowest clonal expansion. The study did not work out the antigen specificity of the expanded peripheral T cells.

The CDR3 consists of 13 residues. V lost 2 bases to trimming and J lost 5 bases, with 7 bases between them. Germline V gene sequence: CDR1 SGHRS, CDR2 YFSETQ. This clone was recorded once. The target antigen is unknown. The clonotype comes from an adult with an advanced solid tumor such as melanoma, head and neck, liver or kidney cancer. The chain uses TRBV5-1 and TRBJ2-2; D could derive from TRBD1 or TRBD2 (6 bases each). Specimen: CD4+ or CD8+ T cells sorted from blood, collected in a trial of the OX40 agonist ivuxolimab. CDR3 amino acids: CASSLGGTGELFF. CDR3 sequence (DNA): TGCGCCAGCAGCTTAGGGGGGACCGGGGAGCTGTTTTTT.